This T cell receptor (beta chain) was observed in a study of shared clonotypes between healthy human individuals. Regarding this clone: This same CDR3 is encoded by further DNA sequences in the sample.

The junction had 0 bases not matched to a gene; V was cut back by 2 bases and J by 0 bases. Germline V gives CDR1 SGHDN, CDR2 FVKESK. The CDR3 consists of 15 residues. The method was immunoSEQ multiplex PCR; TCRdb's version includes in-frame clones alone and lacks a portion of them. The sample has about 2.4 million clones, more than 85% seen once. Sequences were obtained from naive CD4+ T cells from PBMCs. The sample's subset: CD45RA+ positively selected. The chain combines TRBV14 with TRBJ2-1, with TRBD1 matching over 8 bases. The receptor's source is a man between 18 and 35 years old in good health. Some clones in this sample may be carry-over from other donors' samples. The chain's CDR3 is CASSQTGGSYNEQFF. The CDR3 nucleotides read TGTGCCAGCAGCCAAACAGGGGGCTCCTACAATGAGCAGTTCTTC.